This T cell receptor (beta chain) appears in the sequencing data of a study of molecular identifiers for immune sequencing clone quantification. This clonotype was recorded at least ten times. Antigen specificity is unknown. V dropped 5 bases and J dropped 1 base, with 11 bases sitting between them. CDR1 and CDR2 (germline): DFQATT, SNEGSKA (reference sequence). The CDR3 is 13 residues long. Findings and limits, study-wide: Whereas naive cells kept under 1% of molecules in clones above 20 RNA copies, such clones held over 98% in effectors. Identical TCR molecules sharing a barcode could underestimate highly expanded clone sizes.

Previously reported methods and listed TCR primers produced the bulk TCR libraries. Each CDR3 protein gets one entry after TCRdb re-called the PCR reads with MiXCR. Of about 510,000 distinct CDR3 sequences detected, roughly 25% appear once; the ten largest clones hold roughly 0.77%. Material for sequencing was naive CD8+ T cells from blood, with Jurkat cell RNA spiked in. Subset described: FACS-sorted CD8+CD4-CCR7+CD45RA+ naive T cells. This chain joins TRBV20-1 and TRBJ1-2; no clear D. This receptor was identified in a human donor in good health. Some libraries in this study had Jurkat cell RNA spiked in. The CDR3 coding sequence is TGCAGTGCTCCAGAGACACATAACTATGGCTACACCTTC. Encoded protein: CSAPETHNYGYTF.